These 10 T cell receptor beta chains were sequenced from one sample in a study of cytomegalovirus exposure and HLA in healthy donors. 13 Jbeta primers and 60 Vbeta primers were used for the PCR. Here immunoSEQ multiplex PCR was the method, and the copy in TCRdb shows in-frame clones only, minus some. The table lists about 78,000 clones, 60% to 75% of them singletons. The sample taken for sequencing was PBMCs. These receptors originate from a woman aged 40 to 55 in good health and CMV-seropositive.

The rearrangement links TRBV18 to TRBJ1-1, with TRBD1 matching over 7 bases. The CDR3 extends over 13 amino acids. The V and J ends lost 3 bases and 6 bases, in that order; junction bases with no gene match: 4. CDR1 and CDR2 (germline): KGHSH, LQKENI. CDR3 sequence (DNA): TGTGCCAGCTCACCCCCGGGGACAGCTGAAGCTTTCTTT. The encoded protein is CASSPPGTAEAFF. The complete variable domain, with remaining parts taken from reference TRBV18 and TRBJ1-1, reads NAGVMQNPRHLVRRRGQEARLRCSPMKGHSHVYWYRQLPEEGLKFMVYLQKENIIDESGMPKERFSAEFPKEGPSILRIQQVVRGDSAAYFCASSPPGTAEAFFGQGTRLTVV.

This sequence joins TRBV18 and TRBJ1-1; D gene unclear. The length of the CDR3 is 12 residues. V was pared by 2 bases and J by 7 bases, with 8 bases between. Germline V gene data show CDR1 as KGHSH and CDR2 as LQKENI. In DNA form, the CDR3 reads TGTGCCAGCTCACCAATGACACGTGAAGCTTTCTTT. This codes for CASSPMTREAFF.

V gene TRBV5-1 combines with J gene TRBJ1-6, with a tentative D call TRBD1 (6 bases). CDR1 and CDR2 (germline): SGHRS, YFSETQ. V was clipped by 2 bases and J by 5 bases, with 11 bases between them. The CDR3 runs to 15 residues. As DNA, the CDR3 is TGCGCCAGCAGCTTTGGGGGCTCTAATAATTCACCCCTCCACTTT. This encodes CASSFGGSNNSPLHF.

This chain uses TRBV6-5 with TRBJ2-4; 11 bases match TRBD1. Germline-derived CDR1 and CDR2 are MNHEY and SVGAGI. V lost 5 bases and J lost 14; bases outside the gene matches: 14. The CDR3 consists of 15 residues. CDR3 region: CASSRSTGQGAREYF. The CDR3 coding sequence is TGTGCCAGCAGTCGAAGTACAGGACAGGGGGCTCGGGAGTACTTC.

V and J are TRBV5-6 and TRBJ1-2, with 8 bases that match TRBD1. V lost 1 base, J lost 5 bases, and 7 bases stayed unmatched. The CDR3 covers 15 residues. From germline, CDR1 is SGHDT and CDR2 YYEEEE. CDR3 coding DNA: TGTGCCAGCAGCTTGATGCAGGGGGCGGGTTATGGCTACACCTTC. It yields the protein CASSLMQGAGYGYTF.

This chain joins TRBV13 and TRBJ2-1; 9 positions match TRBD2. With 2 bases clipped from V and 7 bases from J, the junction kept 6 bases outside the gene matches. The CDR3 contains 15 residues. CDR1 and CDR2 (germline): PRHDT, FYEKMQ (reference sequence). The CDR3 sequence is CASSLLAGPRNEQFF. Here the CDR3 DNA reads TGTGCCAGCAGCTTACTAGCGGGGCCAAGGAATGAGCAGTTCTTC.

CDR3 sequence reads: CASSFYWGPMNTEAFF. DNA for the CDR3: TGTGCCAGCAGCTTCTACTGGGGCCCCATGAACACTGAAGCTTTCTTT. This chain connects TRBV13 to TRBJ1-1; D perhaps matches TRBD1 (5 bases). V was cut by 3 bases and J by 0 bases, with 14 bases left in between. Germline assignment: CDR1 PRHDT and CDR2 FYEKMQ (reference sequence). The CDR3 spans 16 residues.

The CDR3 loop reads CASTDRGPNSNQPQHF. Here the CDR3 DNA reads TGTGCCAGTACCGACAGGGGGCCTAATAGCAATCAGCCCCAGCATTTT. The genes are TRBV19 and TRBJ1-5, with 10 bases aligning to TRBD1. V shed 7 bases and J 0 bases; nucleotides not matched to a gene: 6. The CDR3 consists of 16 residues. Germline lookup yields CDR1 LNHDA and CDR2 SQIVND (reference sequence).

CDR3 amino acids: CASVEGTGLAYEQYF. The CDR3 DNA reads as TGCGCCAGCGTGGAGGGGACAGGGTTAGCCTACGAGCAGTACTTC. The V gene is TRBV5-1, the J gene TRBJ2-7; 9 nucleotides align to TRBD1. Trimming at V came to 7 bases and at J to 2 bases, leaving 10 bases not matched to a gene. The CDR3 contains 15 residues. Germline V gene sequence: CDR1 SGHRS, CDR2 YFSETQ.

This clone appeared a few times. This chain uses TRBV18 with TRBJ2-7; D is perhaps TRBD1 (6 bases). The CDR3 covers 15 residues. Germline lookup yields CDR1 KGHSH and CDR2 LQKENI. Deletions cut 2 bases from V and 0 bases from J, with 11 bases between. The CDR3 region is CASSPLPDSSYEQYF. CDR3 coding DNA: TGTGCCAGCTCACCATTGCCGGACAGCTCCTACGAGCAGTACTTC.